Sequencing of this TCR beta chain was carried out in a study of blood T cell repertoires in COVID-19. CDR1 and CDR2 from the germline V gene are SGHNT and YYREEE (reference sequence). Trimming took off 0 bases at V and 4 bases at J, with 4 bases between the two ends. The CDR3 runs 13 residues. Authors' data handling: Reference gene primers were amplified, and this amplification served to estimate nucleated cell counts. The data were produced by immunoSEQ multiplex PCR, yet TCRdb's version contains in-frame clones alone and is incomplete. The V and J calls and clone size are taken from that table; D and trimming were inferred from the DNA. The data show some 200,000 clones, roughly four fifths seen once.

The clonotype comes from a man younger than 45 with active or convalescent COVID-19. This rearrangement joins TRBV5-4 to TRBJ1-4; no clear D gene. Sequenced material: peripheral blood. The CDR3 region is CASSLANNEKLFF. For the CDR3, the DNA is TGTGCCAGCAGCTTGGCCAATAATGAAAAACTGTTTTTT. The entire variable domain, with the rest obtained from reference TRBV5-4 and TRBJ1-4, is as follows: ETGVTQSPTHLIKTRGQQVTLRCSSQSGHNTVSWYQQALGQGPQFIFQYYREEENGRGNFPPRFSGLQFPNYSSELNVNALELDDSALYLCASSLANNEKLFFGSGTQLSVL.